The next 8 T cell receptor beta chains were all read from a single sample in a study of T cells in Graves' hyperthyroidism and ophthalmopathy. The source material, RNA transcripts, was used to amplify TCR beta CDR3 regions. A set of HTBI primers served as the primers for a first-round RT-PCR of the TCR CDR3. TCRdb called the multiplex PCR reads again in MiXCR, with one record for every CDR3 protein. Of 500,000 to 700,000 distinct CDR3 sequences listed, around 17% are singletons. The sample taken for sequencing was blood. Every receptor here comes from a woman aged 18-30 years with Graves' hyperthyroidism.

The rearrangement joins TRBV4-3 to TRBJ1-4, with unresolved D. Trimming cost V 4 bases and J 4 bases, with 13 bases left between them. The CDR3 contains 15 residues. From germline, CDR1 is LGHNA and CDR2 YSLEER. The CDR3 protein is CASSRSTARNEKLFF. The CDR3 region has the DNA TGCGCCAGCAGCCGAAGTACGGCCCGTAATGAAAAACTGTTTTTT.

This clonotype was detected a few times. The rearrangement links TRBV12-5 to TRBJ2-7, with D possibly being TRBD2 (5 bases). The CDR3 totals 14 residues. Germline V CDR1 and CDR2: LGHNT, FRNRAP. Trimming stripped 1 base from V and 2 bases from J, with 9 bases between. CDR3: CASGLGTRTYEQYF. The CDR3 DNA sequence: TGTGCTAGTGGTTTGGGTACTAGAACCTACGAGCAGTACTTC.

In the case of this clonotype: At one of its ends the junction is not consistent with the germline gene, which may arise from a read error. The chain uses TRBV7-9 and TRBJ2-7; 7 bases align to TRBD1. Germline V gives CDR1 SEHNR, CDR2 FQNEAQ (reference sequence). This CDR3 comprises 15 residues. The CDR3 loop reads CASSPRQGVPYEQYF. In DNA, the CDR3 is TGCGCCAGCAGCCCACGACAGGGTGTCCCCTACGAGCAGTACTTC.

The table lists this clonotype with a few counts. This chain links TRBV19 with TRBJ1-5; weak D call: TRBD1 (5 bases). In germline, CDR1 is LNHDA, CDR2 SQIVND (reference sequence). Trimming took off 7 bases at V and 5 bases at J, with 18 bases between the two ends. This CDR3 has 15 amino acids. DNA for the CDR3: TGTGCCAGTACCCTCACAACGGGGGGGGATCAGCCCCAGCATTTT. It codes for CASTLTTGGDQPQHF.

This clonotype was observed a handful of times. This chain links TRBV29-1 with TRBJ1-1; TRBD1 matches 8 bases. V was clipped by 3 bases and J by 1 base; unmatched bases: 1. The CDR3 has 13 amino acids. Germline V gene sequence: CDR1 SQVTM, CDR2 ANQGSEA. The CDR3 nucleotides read TGCAGCGTTGAGGACAGGGCGAACACTGAAGCTTTCTTT. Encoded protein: CSVEDRANTEAFF.

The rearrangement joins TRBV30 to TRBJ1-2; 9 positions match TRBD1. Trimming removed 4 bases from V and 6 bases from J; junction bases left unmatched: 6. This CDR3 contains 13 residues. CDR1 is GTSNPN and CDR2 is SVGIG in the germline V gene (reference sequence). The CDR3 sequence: CAWKSQGANGYTF. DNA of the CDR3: TGTGCCTGGAAATCACAGGGGGCTAATGGCTACACCTTC.

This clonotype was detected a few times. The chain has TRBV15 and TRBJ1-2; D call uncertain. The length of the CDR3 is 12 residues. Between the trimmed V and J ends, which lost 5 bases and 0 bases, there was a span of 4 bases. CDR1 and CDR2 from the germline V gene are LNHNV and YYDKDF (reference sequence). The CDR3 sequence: CATSATNYGYTF. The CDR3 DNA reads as TGTGCCACCAGCGCTACTAACTATGGCTACACCTTC. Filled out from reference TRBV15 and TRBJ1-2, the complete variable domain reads DAMVIQNPRYQVTQFGKPVTLSCSQTLNHNVMYWYQQKSSQAPKLLFHYYDKDFNNEADTPDNFQSRRPNTSFCFLDIRSPGLGDTAMYLCATSATNYGYTFGSGTRLTVV.

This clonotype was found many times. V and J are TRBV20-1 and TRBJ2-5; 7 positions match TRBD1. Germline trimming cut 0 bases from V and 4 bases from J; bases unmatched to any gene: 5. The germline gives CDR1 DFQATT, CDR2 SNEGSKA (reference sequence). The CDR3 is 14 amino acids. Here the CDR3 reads CSARETTGSETQYF. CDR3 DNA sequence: TGCAGTGCTAGAGAGACGACAGGGTCAGAGACCCAGTACTTC.